This T cell receptor beta chain stems from a study of CD8 T cells in Susac syndrome. Study-level results: Acknowledgment was made by the study that its TCR sequencing and HLA analysis involved a relatively small number of individuals.

The germline V and J ends were trimmed by 2 bases and 5 bases, with 9 bases remaining between them. This CDR3 region has 13 residues. CDR1 and CDR2 from the germline V gene are SGHDN and FVKESK. Reverse transcription of roughly 0.5 to 1 ug RNA used random hexamers. TCRdb fed the immunoSEQ multiplex PCR reads into MiXCR, producing one record per CDR3 protein. Of around 79,000 distinct CDR3 sequences in the sample, approximately 94% were seen once. This clonotype was observed a single time. The antigen remains unidentified. Under recently defined diagnostic criteria, the patients with Susac syndrome qualified as having definite or probable disease. TEMRA cells were FACS-enriched, with CD8+ and CD4+ T cells isolated negatively.

Sequences were obtained from CD8+ T cells from PBMCs. This receptor was taken from a human donor with Susac syndrome. The chain uses TRBV14 and TRBJ2-5; possible D gene TRBD2, 5 bases. The CDR3 here is CASSQFRRETQYF. CDR3 DNA sequence: TGTGCCAGCAGCCAATTTCGGAGGGAGACCCAGTACTTC.